The 23 T cell receptor beta chains below all came from one sample that was sequenced in a study of T cells after yellow fever vaccination. TCRdb redid the calling of the 5' RACE reads with MiXCR, one entry per CDR3 protein. The sample yields 450,000 to 550,000 distinct CDR3 sequences, 19% seen once. The material sequenced was PBMCs, taken 15 days after the yellow fever booster vaccination. These receptors all come from a man aged 25 to 40 who received the YFV17D yellow fever vaccine.

The V gene is TRBV29-1, the J gene TRBJ2-1, with D possibly TRBD1 on 6 matching bases. CDR3 size: 15 residues. The germline CDR1 and CDR2 sequences are SQVTM and ANQGSEA. The V end lost 1 base, the J end lost 4 bases, and 14 bases lay between the germline ends. CDR3 coding DNA: TGCAGCGTTGAAGGGTACGGGACAAAATACAATGAGCAGTTCTTC. It yields the protein CSVEGYGTKYNEQFF.

The sample holds a few counts of this clonotype. The gene calls are TRBV7-9 and TRBJ2-2; 9 bases agree with TRBD1. Germline lookup yields CDR1 SEHNR and CDR2 FQNEAQ (reference sequence). V lost 11 bases to trimming and J lost 4 bases; unmatched junction nucleotides: 8. The CDR3 covers 14 residues. The CDR3 loop reads CAGEQGASTGELFF. CDR3 nucleotide sequence: TGTGCCGGCGAACAGGGGGCGTCCACCGGGGAGCTGTTTTTT.

The rearrangement joins TRBV24-1 to TRBJ2-1, with 11 positions matching TRBD2. The trim removed 6 bases at V and 5 bases at J, leaving 5 bases unmatched. Per the germline V gene, CDR1 is KGHDR and CDR2 is SFDVKD. The CDR3 sequence is 15 residues long. The CDR3 spells CATSILAGDNNEQFF. CDR3 nucleotides: TGTGCCACCAGTATACTAGCGGGAGACAACAATGAGCAGTTCTTC.

V usage is TRBV11-1 and J usage is TRBJ1-1; D not certain. The CDR3 has 13 amino acids. V was clipped by 6 bases and J by 1 base, with 9 bases between them. CDR1 and CDR2 (germline): SGHAT, FQDESV (reference sequence). As DNA, the CDR3 is TGTGCCAGCAGGGAGGCCCCGAACACTGAAGCTTTCTTT. It encodes CASREAPNTEAFF.

The rearrangement uses TRBV7-2 and TRBJ2-7; 10 nucleotides align to TRBD2. The J segment lost 5 bases and the V segment lost 2 bases, leaving 9 bases of the junction unmatched. This CDR3 is 16 amino acids long. CDR1 is SGHTA and CDR2 is FQGNSA in the germline V gene. CDR3 bases: TGTGCCAGCAGCTTATTTAGCGGGAGGTCGGGCGACGAGCAGTACTTC. Encoded protein: CASSLFSGRSGDEQYF. Variable domain in full (rest from reference TRBV7-2 and TRBJ2-7): GAGVSQSPSNKVTEKGKDVELRCDPISGHTALYWYRQSLGQGLEFLIYFQGNSAPDKSGLPSDRFSAERTGGSVSTLTIQRTQQEDSAVYLCASSLFSGRSGDEQYFGPGTRLTVT.

The CDR3 DNA reads TGCAGTGCTAGAGTCCACGAGCAGTACTTC. Translated, it gives CSARVHEQYF. V is TRBV20-1 and J is TRBJ2-7; D call uncertain. Germline assignment: CDR1 DFQATT and CDR2 SNEGSKA (reference sequence). The CDR3 extends over 10 amino acids. Trimming shortened V by 1 base and J by 5 bases, and 3 bases separated the two germline ends.

This clonotype was found a few times. The chain is built from TRBV12-3 or TRBV12-4 and TRBJ2-3, with TRBD2 matching over 9 bases. V was pared by 2 bases and J by 2 bases, with 2 bases of the junction left unmatched. CDR3 size: 15 residues. CDR3 loop: CASSLTSGFTDTQYF. CDR3 coding DNA: TGTGCCAGCAGTTTAACTAGCGGGTTCACAGATACGCAGTATTTT.

This clonotype has more than one count but fewer than ten. The V gene is TRBV12-3 or TRBV12-4, the J gene TRBJ2-7; D could derive from TRBD1 or TRBD2 (7 bases each). The CDR3 spans 16 residues. V was cut by 3 bases and J by 3 bases, with 18 bases left in between. This chain's CDR3 is CASSFNAGAGGYEQYF. The CDR3 DNA reads TGTGCCAGCAGTTTTAACGCGGGGGCAGGGGGCTACGAGCAGTACTTC.

This clonotype was recorded a few times. The genes are TRBV6-5 and TRBJ1-4; possibly TRBD1 for D (5 bases). V lost 5 bases and J lost 2, with 9 bases in between. This CDR3 has 14 residues. From germline, CDR1 is MNHEY and CDR2 SVGAGI. The CDR3 loop reads CASSRTSTNEKLFF. In DNA form, the CDR3 reads TGTGCCAGCAGTCGGACAAGCACTAATGAAAAACTGTTTTTT.

This clonotype was seen a handful of times. This rearrangement joins TRBV18 to TRBJ2-1; D not certain. This CDR3 region has 14 residues. Trimming pared 3 bases from V and 5 bases from J, leaving 11 bases between. CDR1 is KGHSH, CDR2 LQKENI, per germline. The CDR3 DNA reads TGTGCCAGCTCACCGTCGGGCAGAAACAATGAGCAGTTCTTC. As protein: CASSPSGRNNEQFF. The complete variable domain, with remaining parts taken from reference TRBV18 and TRBJ2-1, reads NAGVMQNPRHLVRRRGQEARLRCSPMKGHSHVYWYRQLPEEGLKFMVYLQKENIIDESGMPKERFSAEFPKEGPSILRIQQVVRGDSAAYFCASSPSGRNNEQFFGPGTRLTVL.

The chain has TRBV7-2 and TRBJ2-1; 12 positions match TRBD2. This CDR3 is 16 amino acids long. Looked up from germline, CDR1 is SGHTA and CDR2 is FQGNSA. With V trimmed by 5 bases and J by 3 bases, 5 bases remained unmatched. The CDR3 region is CASSRGTSGYYNEQFF. As DNA, the CDR3 is TGTGCCAGCAGCCGTGGGACTAGCGGGTACTACAATGAGCAGTTCTTC.

The chain joins TRBV6-1 to TRBJ2-1; the match to TRBD2 covers 9 bases. The germline CDR1 and CDR2 sequences are MNHNS and SASEGT. The junction had 17 bases not matched to a gene; V was cut back by 10 bases and J by 7 bases. CDR3 length: 16 residues. The CDR3 protein is CATKTGSGSSWNEQFF. The CDR3 nucleotides are TGTGCCACCAAAACCGGTAGCGGGAGTAGTTGGAATGAGCAGTTCTTC.

This clonotype occurred many times. The V and J genes are TRBV12-3 or TRBV12-4 and TRBJ1-1, with D possibly matching TRBD1 (5 bases). This CDR3 spans 13 amino acids. The V and J ends lost 6 bases and 0 bases respectively, with 8 bases between them. The CDR3 DNA reads TGTGCCAGCAGCTCGACAGTGAACACTGAAGCTTTCTTT. Amino acids: CASSSTVNTEAFF.

The rearrangement links TRBV5-1 to TRBJ2-3; tentatively, D is TRBD2 (6 bases). CDR3 length equals 15 residues. V lost 0 bases and J lost 6, with 14 bases in between. Germline CDR1 is SGHRS and CDR2 is YFSETQ. The CDR3 sequence: CASSLGQEGIDTQYF. DNA for the CDR3: TGCGCCAGCAGCTTGGGGCAGGAGGGTATCGATACGCAGTATTTT.

The chain has TRBV12-3 or TRBV12-4 and TRBJ2-1; 7 bases align to TRBD2. The J segment lost 5 bases and the V segment lost 2 bases, leaving 3 bases of the junction unmatched. This CDR3 comprises 14 residues. The CDR3 region is CASSLFAGDNEQFF. CDR3 in DNA: TGTGCCAGCAGTTTATTTGCGGGAGACAATGAGCAGTTCTTC.

This clonotype turned up a few times. V usage is TRBV7-9 and J usage is TRBJ2-4; 7 nucleotides align to TRBD2. V was pared by 5 bases and J by 6 bases, with 10 bases of the junction left unmatched. The germline CDR1 and CDR2 sequences are SEHNR and FQNEAQ (reference sequence). The CDR3 is 15 residues long. CDR3 region: CASSGGSGLLNIQYF. The CDR3 bases are TGTGCCAGCAGCGGGGGTAGCGGGCTCCTAAACATTCAGTACTTC.

This clonotype showed up just a few times. The CDR3 spells CASSTGFGGPTETQYF. The CDR3 DNA follows: TGTGCCAGCAGCACCGGGTTTGGGGGCCCAACAGAGACCCAGTACTTC. This sequence joins TRBV7-2 and TRBJ2-5, with D possibly matching TRBD1 (6 bases). V lost 5 bases and J 4 bases, leaving 20 bases between the germline ends. Germline CDR1 is SGHTA and CDR2 is FQGNSA. This CDR3 spans 16 amino acids.

The V and J genes are TRBV10-3 and TRBJ2-2, with D perhaps assigned TRBD1 or TRBD2 (5 bases each). Per germline, CDR1 ENHRY and CDR2 SYGVKD. V lost 3 bases and J 6 bases, leaving 8 bases between the germline ends. The CDR3 is 13 amino acids. CDR3 DNA sequence: TGTGCCATCAGTGATCAGGGAGCCGGGGAGCTGTTTTTT. Amino acid sequence: CAISDQGAGELFF.

This clonotype was counted many times. This chain joins TRBV6-5 and TRBJ2-7; 10 bases map to TRBD1. The CDR3 runs to 14 residues. Germline V gives CDR1 MNHEY, CDR2 SVGAGI. The trim removed 6 bases at V and 1 base at J, leaving 3 bases unmatched. The CDR3 bases are TGTGCCAGCAGGACAGGGGGCTTATCCTACGAGCAGTACTTC. It is translated as CASRTGGLSYEQYF.

This clonotype was seen a few times. The chain recombines TRBV28 with TRBJ1-5; TRBD1 might be the D (5 bases). The CDR3 runs to 15 residues. In germline, CDR1 is MDHEN, CDR2 SYDVKM. Deletions cut 5 bases from V and 2 bases from J, with 13 bases between. Here the CDR3 reads CASSTGAGGNQPQHF. The CDR3 bases are TGTGCCAGCAGTACCGGGGCCGGGGGCAATCAGCCCCAGCATTTT.

Comments on this clonotype: Relative to the germline gene, one junction end is altered; a read error may explain this. The gene calls are TRBV7-8 and TRBJ2-1; TRBD1 or TRBD2 may be the D gene (6 bases each). CDR3 length: 18 residues. Per the germline V gene, CDR1 is SGHVS and CDR2 is FQNEAQ. CDR3 DNA: TGTGCCAGCAGACTAGCCCTCGGGGGCCGATATACGTACAGTGAGCAGTTCTTC. Its protein is CASRLALGGRYTYSEQFF.

The chain combines TRBV20-1 with TRBJ2-1; 11 positions match TRBD2. V shed 5 bases and J 9 bases; nucleotides not matched to a gene: 12. The CDR3 is 15 residues long. Germline CDR1 and CDR2: DFQATT and SNEGSKA (reference sequence). CDR3 region: CSARISGRALSEQFF. The CDR3 bases are TGCAGTGCTCGTATTAGCGGGAGGGCCCTCAGTGAGCAGTTCTTC.

This clonotype was seen a few times. The J gene is TRBJ2-7, the V gene TRBV20-1, with 9 nucleotides matching TRBD2. This CDR3 is built from 15 residues. CDR1 DFQATT and CDR2 SNEGSKA come from the germline V gene (reference sequence). The trim removed 3 bases at V and 3 bases at J, leaving 9 bases unmatched. The CDR3 nucleotides are TGCAGTGCTAGGTCCGAAGCGGGAGGTTACTACGAGCAGTACTTC. Translated, it gives CSARSEAGGYYEQYF.